Shown below are 20 T cell receptor beta chains from a single sample sequenced in a study of identical twins. TCRdb reprocessed the 5' RACE reads via MiXCR and lists one record per CDR3 protein. The data contain just under 650,000 distinct CDR3 sequences, about 7% of them singletons. The same sample was also used in a study of yellow fever vaccine responses in identical twins.

Sequenced sample: PBMCs. The receptors were gathered from a woman aged 18-29 years in good health.

This clonotype was found many times. This chain joins TRBV12-3 or TRBV12-4 and TRBJ2-3, with no clear D. The CDR3 runs to 13 residues. Deletions cut 1 base from V and 6 bases from J, with 8 bases between. DNA of the CDR3: TGTGCCAGCAGTTTAGGCTCGCTGGATACGCAGTATTTT. Protein: CASSLGSLDTQYF.

In its sample, this clonotype was seen once. Germline is not matched at one junction end, which may reflect a read error. Here the CDR3 DNA reads TGTGCCAGCGGTTTTGGGCTAGGTGGAGATACGCAGTATTTT. It is translated as CASGFGLGGDTQYF. V is TRBV12-3 or TRBV12-4 and J is TRBJ2-3; D remains unclear. The CDR3 covers 14 residues.

There are a few counts of this clonotype. The rearrangement joins TRBV4-1 to TRBJ2-7; D is ambiguous. Germline CDR1 MGHRA, CDR2 YSYEKL. CDR3 length: 16 amino acids. V was cut by 1 base and J by 3 bases, with 16 bases left in between. The CDR3 sequence is CASSQVFVGPLYEQYF. For the CDR3, the DNA is TGCGCCAGCAGCCAAGTTTTCGTAGGGCCTCTCTACGAGCAGTACTTC.

The chain couples TRBV12-3 or TRBV12-4 to TRBJ2-3; 7 bases fit TRBD1. This CDR3 region has 18 residues. The trim removed 11 bases at V and 0 bases at J, leaving 20 bases unmatched. CDR3 residues: CAFSLRAHTGDSTDTQYF. For the CDR3, the DNA is TGTGCCTTCAGTTTAAGGGCACACACAGGGGACAGCACAGATACGCAGTATTTT.

This sequence joins TRBV6-1 and TRBJ1-1; 12 bases align to TRBD1. Trimming removed 6 bases from V and 5 bases from J; junction bases left unmatched: 7. Germline CDR1 MNHNS, CDR2 SASEGT. The CDR3 covers 15 residues. This CDR3 is CASRRGTGGWTEAFF. CDR3 nucleotide sequence: TGTGCCAGCAGGCGGGGGACAGGGGGCTGGACTGAAGCTTTCTTT.

A few counts support this clonotype. The chain links TRBV3-1 to TRBJ1-6; D call uncertain. Germline V gene data show CDR1 as LGHDT and CDR2 as YNNKEL (reference sequence). Trimming pared 4 bases from V and 7 bases from J, leaving 8 bases between. The CDR3 runs 13 residues. The CDR3 loop reads CASSPDWNSPLHF. The CDR3 bases are TGTGCCAGCAGCCCAGACTGGAATTCACCCCTCCACTTT.

The chain carries TRBV20-1 and TRBJ1-1, with D tentatively TRBD1 (5 bases). V lost 1 base to trimming and J lost 5 bases, with 17 bases between them. The V gene's germline CDR1 is DFQATT and CDR2 SNEGSKA (reference sequence). The CDR3 consists of 15 residues. The CDR3 region is CSARGGLGVGTEAFF. CDR3 DNA sequence: TGCAGTGCTAGAGGGGGATTGGGGGTGGGAACTGAAGCTTTCTTT.

In this sample, this clonotype turned up a few times. This sequence joins TRBV28 and TRBJ2-1; possible D gene TRBD2, 6 bases. The CDR3 sequence is 17 residues long. Per germline, CDR1 MDHEN and CDR2 SYDVKM. Trimming removed 2 bases at V and 3 bases at J, with 17 bases between. The CDR3 loop is CASSLGTGSGYYNEQFF. The DNA of the CDR3 is TGTGCCAGCAGTTTAGGGACGGGTAGCGGCTACTACAATGAGCAGTTCTTC.

The gene calls are TRBV20-1 and TRBJ1-2; D is possibly TRBD1 (6 bases). The germline V gene encodes CDR1 DFQATT and CDR2 SNEGSKA (reference sequence). With 6 bases removed from V and 3 bases from J, the gap between germline ends came to 14 bases. This CDR3 comprises 13 residues. DNA for the CDR3: TGCAGTGCCAGATTACAGGGTGACTATGGCTACACCTTC. Translated: CSARLQGDYGYTF.

This clonotype was detected only a few times. One end of the junction fails to match germline, which may point to a read error. This chain uses TRBV29-1 with TRBJ1-1, with no clear D. The CDR3 runs to 11 residues. Germline V gene data show CDR1 as SQVTM and CDR2 as ANQGSEA. This chain's CDR3 is CNVVQKSEAFF. As DNA, the CDR3 is TGCAACGTTGTACAGAAGTCTGAAGCTTTCTTT.

This chain uses TRBV15 with TRBJ2-2, with a possible D match to TRBD1 (6 bases). Between the trimmed V and J ends, which lost 1 base and 5 bases, there was a span of 11 bases. Germline CDR1 LNHNV, CDR2 YYDKDF (reference sequence). This CDR3 is 15 amino acids long. CDR3 sequence: CATSRVAGVTGELFF. The CDR3 nucleotides read TGTGCCACCAGCAGAGTGGCAGGGGTAACCGGGGAGCTGTTTTTT.

The table lists this clonotype with many counts. This chain uses TRBV25-1 with TRBJ2-3; no definite D call. Germline assignment: CDR1 MGHDK and CDR2 SYGVNS. The V end was cut by 3 bases, the J end by 0 bases, with 10 bases between. The CDR3 is 15 residues long. The CDR3, as DNA: TGTGCCAGCAGTGACCTGGAGACTAGCACAGATACGCAGTATTTT. This translates into CASSDLETSTDTQYF.

The chain joins TRBV28 to TRBJ2-6; no clear D gene. Germline V CDR1 and CDR2: MDHEN, SYDVKM. V lost 2 bases and J lost 0, with 5 bases in between. The CDR3 is made up of 15 amino acids. In DNA form, the CDR3 reads TGTGCCAGCAGTTTAATGAGCTCTGGGGCCAACGTCCTGACTTTC. This codes for CASSLMSSGANVLTF.

The chain uses TRBV5-5 and TRBJ2-5, with D perhaps TRBD1 (5 bases). Trimming cost V 0 bases and J 4 bases, with 13 bases left between them. The CDR3 loop spans 15 amino acids. In germline, CDR1 is SGHKS, CDR2 YYEKEE (reference sequence). The CDR3 loop reads CASSLEPGLAETQYF. In DNA form, the CDR3 reads TGTGCCAGCAGCTTGGAGCCAGGGTTAGCAGAGACCCAGTACTTC.

Here the CDR3 DNA reads TGTGCCACCAGCAGGTTGGGGACAGGGGACAATCAGCCCCAGCATTTT. Translation: CATSRLGTGDNQPQHF. This chain uses TRBV15 with TRBJ1-5, with TRBD1 identical over 10 bases. The length of the CDR3 is 16 residues. J was trimmed by 3 bases and V by 3 bases; bases with no gene match: 5. Germline V gives CDR1 LNHNV, CDR2 YYDKDF (reference sequence). The whole variable domain, remainder taken from reference TRBV15 and TRBJ1-5, is DAMVIQNPRYQVTQFGKPVTLSCSQTLNHNVMYWYQQKSSQAPKLLFHYYDKDFNNEADTPDNFQSRRPNTSFCFLDIRSPGLGDTAMYLCATSRLGTGDNQPQHFGDGTRLSIL.

This clonotype was counted ten times or more. This sequence joins TRBV10-2 and TRBJ2-7; 9 bases line up with TRBD2. The CDR3 loop spans 17 amino acids. Unmatched junction bases numbered 10, after V lost 4 bases and J lost 0 bases. Germline V gene lookup returns CDR1 WSHSY and CDR2 SAAADI. CDR3 nucleotides: TGCGCCAGCAGTGTAGGCGGGAGGGCCTTAAGCTCCTACGAGCAGTACTTC. Its protein is CASSVGGRALSSYEQYF.

J is TRBJ2-3 and V is TRBV6-2 or TRBV6-3; TRBD2 matches at 12 bases. Unmatched junction bases numbered 4, after V lost 6 bases and J lost 0 bases. CDR1 and CDR2 (germline): MNHEY, SVGEGT. This CDR3 is 16 amino acids long. In nucleotides, the CDR3 is TGTGCCAGCAGGCTAGGACTAGCGGGGAGCACAGATACGCAGTATTTT. Protein sequence: CASRLGLAGSTDTQYF.

In its sample, this clonotype was seen many times. Germline is not matched at one junction end, which may reflect a read error. V gene TRBV5-1 combines with J gene TRBJ1-1; 8 bases map to TRBD1. The CDR3 is 16 amino acids. The germline V gene encodes CDR1 SGHRS and CDR2 YFSETQ. CDR3 loop: CASTLDPGGANTEAFF. As DNA, the CDR3 is TGCGCCAGCACCTTGGACCCAGGGGGCGCGAACACTGAAGCTTTCTTT.

This clonotype was counted many times. The chain uses TRBV29-1 and TRBJ1-6; D gene ambiguous. This CDR3 is 11 amino acids long. The ends were cut back, 4 bases at V and 13 bases at J, with 11 bases in the middle. Germline V lookup: CDR1 SQVTM, CDR2 ANQGSEA. CDR3 in DNA: TGCAGCGTTGGGCCAGCTTTCCCCCTCCACTTT. This encodes CSVGPAFPLHF.

The rearrangement joins TRBV20-1 to TRBJ2-7; TRBD2 matches 10 bases. The germline V gene encodes CDR1 DFQATT and CDR2 SNEGSKA (reference sequence). The junction had 4 bases not matched to a gene; V was cut back by 1 base and J by 4 bases. The CDR3 contains 14 residues. The CDR3, as DNA: TGCAGTGCTAGAGGTCCTAGCGGGGGATACGAGCAGTACGTC. Translating it yields CSARGPSGGYEQYV.